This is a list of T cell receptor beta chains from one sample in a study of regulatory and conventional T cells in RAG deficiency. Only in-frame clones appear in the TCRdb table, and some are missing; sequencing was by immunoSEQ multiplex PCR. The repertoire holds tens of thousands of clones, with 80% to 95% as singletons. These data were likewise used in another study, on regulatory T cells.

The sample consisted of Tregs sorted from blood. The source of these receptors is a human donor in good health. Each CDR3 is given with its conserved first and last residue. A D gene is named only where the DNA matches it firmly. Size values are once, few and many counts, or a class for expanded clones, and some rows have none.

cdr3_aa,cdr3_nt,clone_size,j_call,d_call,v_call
CASMTGVTNTIYF,TGTGCCAGCATGACAGGGGTAACAAACACCATATATTTT,-,TRBJ1-3,TRBD1,TRBV28
CSVATREQYF,TGCAGCGTTGCTACTAGGGAGCAGTACTTC,-,TRBJ2-7,-,TRBV29-1
CASSPRQGAGNQPQHF,TGTGCCAGTAGTCCCAGACAGGGGGCAGGAAATCAGCCCCAGCATTTT,-,TRBJ1-5,TRBD1,TRBV19
CASSLGPWAGNGYTF,TGCGCCAGCAGCCTAGGGCCCTGGGCCGGGAATGGCTACACCTTC,-,TRBJ1-2,-,TRBV4-1
CASSFVSNQPQHF,TGTGCCAGCAGCTTCGTATCAAATCAGCCCCAGCATTTT,-,TRBJ1-5,-,TRBV7-8
CASKRDYAQETQYF,TGTGCCAGCAAGCGTGACTACGCCCAAGAGACCCAGTACTTC,-,TRBJ2-5,-,TRBV9
CASSLTSGGANEQFF,TGTGCCAGTAGTTTGACTAGCGGGGGGGCAAATGAGCAGTTCTTC,-,TRBJ2-1,TRBD2,TRBV19
CASSLGIIEGRYTF,TGTGCCAGCAGCTTAGGTATAATCGAAGGTCGCTACACCTTC,-,TRBJ1-2,-,TRBV5-4
CASSLGQTRNTEAFF,TGCGCCAGCAGCTTGGGGCAGACTAGGAACACTGAAGCTTTCTTT,-,TRBJ1-1,-,TRBV5-1
CASSSWDRVQHEQYF,TGTGCCAGCAGCTCCTGGGACAGGGTACAGCACGAGCAGTACTTC,-,TRBJ2-7,TRBD1,TRBV7-9
CASSLSRTSETDTQYF,TGTGCCAGCTCACTGTCGAGGACTAGCGAGACAGATACGCAGTATTTT,-,TRBJ2-3,TRBD2,TRBV18
CASSQGLVGYGYTF,TGCGCCAGCAGCCAAGGCCTCGTAGGCTATGGCTACACCTTC,-,TRBJ1-2,-,TRBV4-1
CASSLAGARRGGYEQYF,TGTGCCAGCAGCTTAGCTGGGGCTAGGCGGGGTGGGTACGAGCAGTACTTC,-,TRBJ2-7,-,TRBV7-6
CASSEEQGLAQPQHF,TGTGCCAGCAGTGAAGAACAGGGTTTGGCTCAGCCCCAGCATTTT,-,TRBJ1-5,-,TRBV6-1
CATSRDRIRGGGGRNEQFF,TGTGCCACCAGCAGAGATCGGATTCGGGGTGGCGGGGGTAGGAATGAGCAGTTCTTC,-,TRBJ2-1,TRBD2,TRBV15
CASSFRGAGNSPLHF,TGTGCCAGCAGCTTTCGGGGGGCAGGTAATTCACCCCTCCACTTT,few,TRBJ1-6,-,TRBV11-1
CASSLSRGNQPQHF,TGTGCCAGCAGTTTATCCAGGGGTAATCAGCCCCAGCATTTT,-,TRBJ1-5,-,TRBV27
CASKRDSFNYGYTF,TGTGCCAGCAAACGGGACAGCTTTAACTATGGCTACACCTTC,-,TRBJ1-2,TRBD1,TRBV2
CASSRDRGMGSPLHF,TGCGCCAGCAGCCGAGATCGGGGTATGGGTTCACCCCTCCACTTT,-,TRBJ1-6,-,TRBV4-1
CSVVVGGGYGYTF,TGCAGCGTTGTGGTCGGTGGGGGCTATGGCTACACCTTC,-,TRBJ1-2,-,TRBV29-1
CASSPIGRRNTGELFF,TGTGCCAGCAGTCCCATTGGGCGACGAAACACCGGGGAGCTGTTTTTT,-,TRBJ2-2,-,TRBV28
CASSNRGFGEKLFF,TGTGCCAGCAGCAACAGGGGGTTTGGCGAAAAACTGTTTTTT,-,TRBJ1-4,TRBD1,TRBV6-6
CASRDTRALQPQHF,TGTGCCAGCCGGGACACCAGAGCTTTACAGCCCCAGCATTTT,-,TRBJ1-5,-,TRBV6-1
CASSIGPGPKGQYF,TGTGCCAGTAGTATAGGTCCGGGCCCTAAGGGGCAGTACTTC,-,TRBJ2-7,-,TRBV19